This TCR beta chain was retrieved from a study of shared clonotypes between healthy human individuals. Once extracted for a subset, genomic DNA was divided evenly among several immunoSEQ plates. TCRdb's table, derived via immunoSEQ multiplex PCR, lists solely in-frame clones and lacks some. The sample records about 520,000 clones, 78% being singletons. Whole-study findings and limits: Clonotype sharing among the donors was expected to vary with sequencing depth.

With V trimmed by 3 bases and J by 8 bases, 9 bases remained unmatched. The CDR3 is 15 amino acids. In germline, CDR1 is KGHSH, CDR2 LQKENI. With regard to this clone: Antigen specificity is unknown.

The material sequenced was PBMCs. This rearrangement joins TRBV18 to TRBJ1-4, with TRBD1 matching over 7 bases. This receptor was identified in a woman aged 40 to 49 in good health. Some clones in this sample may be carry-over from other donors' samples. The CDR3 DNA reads TGTGCCAGCTCACCGCCGACAGGGACAAAGGAAAAACTGTTTTTT. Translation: CASSPPTGTKEKLFF.